What follows are 29 T cell receptor beta chains derived from one specimen sequenced in a study of shared clonotypes between healthy human individuals. Some clones are missing from TCRdb's copy, which holds only in-frame ones; the method was immunoSEQ multiplex PCR. This repertoire shows around 95,000 clones, roughly two thirds found once; its top ten account for less than 50%. Material for sequencing was memory CD8+ T cells sorted from blood. The subset was: CD45RO+ cells pooled with CCR7-negative TemRA cells. The receptors derive from a man between 25 and 39 years old in good health.

The chain joins TRBV9 to TRBJ1-5; D remains ambiguous. Trimming took 0 bases from V and 6 from J, leaving 10 bases between them. Germline V lookup: CDR1 SGDLS, CDR2 YYNGEE. The CDR3 totals 14 residues. CDR3 residues: CASSVGEGGQPQHF. CDR3 bases: TGTGCCAGCAGCGTAGGGGAGGGTGGTCAGCCCCAGCATTTT.

V gene TRBV11-2 combines with J gene TRBJ1-1, with a weak D call TRBD1 (5 bases). Germline V gene data show CDR1 as SGHAT and CDR2 as FQNNGV. V was clipped by 0 bases and J by 11 bases, with 13 bases between them. This CDR3 spans 13 amino acids. CDR3 sequence: CASSLDRERSAFF. CDR3 DNA: TGTGCCAGCAGCTTAGACAGGGAAAGGTCCGCTTTCTTT. Filled out from reference TRBV11-2 and TRBJ1-1, the complete variable domain reads EAGVAQSPRYKIIEKRQSVAFWCNPISGHATLYWYQQILGQGPKLLIQFQNNGVVDDSQLPKDRFSAERLKGVDSTLKIQPAKLEDSAVYLCASSLDRERSAFFGQGTRLTVV.

The V gene is TRBV7-9, the J gene TRBJ2-7, with D perhaps TRBD2 (5 bases). The length of the CDR3 is 11 residues. The V end was cut by 8 bases, the J end by 5 bases, with 10 bases between. Per germline, CDR1 SEHNR and CDR2 FQNEAQ (reference sequence). The CDR3 sequence: CASGRVNEQYF. In nucleotides, the CDR3 is TGTGCCAGCGGGAGAGTCAACGAGCAGTACTTC.

The rearrangement joins TRBV27 to TRBJ2-7; tentative D call: TRBD2 (6 bases). The V end lost 2 bases, the J end lost 1 base, and 9 bases lay between the germline ends. The CDR3 runs 14 residues. The germline gives CDR1 MNHEY, CDR2 SMNVEV (reference sequence). The CDR3: CASSLAGSSYEQYF. The CDR3 DNA reads TGTGCCAGCAGTTTAGCGGGATCATCCTACGAGCAGTACTTC.

This clone was found once. This chain joins TRBV27 and TRBJ2-1, with TRBD2 matching 11 bases. CDR1 MNHEY and CDR2 SMNVEV come from the germline V gene (reference sequence). Trimming cost V 5 bases and J 9 bases; bases outside gene matches: 9. This CDR3 comprises 15 residues. This chain's CDR3 is CASSQLAGVDGEQFF. For the CDR3, the DNA is TGTGCCAGCAGTCAACTAGCGGGAGTTGATGGTGAGCAGTTCTTC.

Many counts were recorded for this clone. A clone one base away is much larger, so this may be a read error. The sample has other DNA sequences that encode this CDR3 too. The rearrangement links TRBV7-9 to TRBJ2-4; 9 bases agree with TRBD2. CDR1 SEHNR and CDR2 FQNEAQ come from the germline V gene (reference sequence). The V segment lost 5 bases and the J segment 8 bases; nucleotides outside the gene matches: 7. The CDR3 contains 14 residues. As DNA, the CDR3 is TGTGCCAGCAGCCAGGGGCGGGGGGGGGACATTCAGTACTTC. As protein: CASSQGRGGDIQYF.

Concerning this clone: It is likely a read error: a sequence one base away is far more abundant. V gene TRBV6-4 combines with J gene TRBJ2-3, with a possible D match to TRBD2 (6 bases). CDR1 and CDR2 from the germline V gene are MRHNA and SNTAGT. There are 14 residues in the CDR3. CDR3 in DNA: TGTGTCAGCAGTGACCGGCGGGACCCAAATACGCAGTATTTT. It codes for CVSSDRRDPNTQYF.

This chain links TRBV5-5 with TRBJ2-3; the match to TRBD2 covers 7 bases. Germline V gene sequence: CDR1 SGHKS, CDR2 YYEKEE (reference sequence). With V trimmed by 1 base and J by 3 bases, 5 bases remained unmatched. The CDR3 runs 15 residues. CDR3 nucleotide sequence: TGTGCCAGCAGCTTGCTTCCTAGCGGAACAGATACGCAGTATTTT. Its protein product is CASSLLPSGTDTQYF.

The gene calls are TRBV2 and TRBJ1-2, with TRBD1 identical over 12 bases. This CDR3 contains 22 residues. From germline, CDR1 is SNHLY and CDR2 FYNNEI. Trimming at V came to 4 bases and at J to 4 bases, leaving 25 bases not matched to a gene. Here the CDR3 reads CASSGDSGQGAFDDYKLYGYTF. The CDR3 DNA is TGTGCCAGCAGTGGGGATTCGGGACAGGGGGCTTTCGACGATTATAAACTCTATGGCTACACCTTC.

The genes are TRBV28 and TRBJ1-2, with D uncertain. The germline V and J ends were trimmed by 5 bases and 5 bases, with 6 bases remaining between them. The CDR3 has 11 amino acids. Germline-derived CDR1 and CDR2 are MDHEN and SYDVKM. CDR3 sequence (DNA): TGTGCCAGCAGTGCCCGGTATGGCTACACCTTC. This gives the protein CASSARYGYTF.

V gene TRBV4-3 combines with J gene TRBJ1-5; unclear D gene. The CDR3 has 15 residues. Germline V gene data show CDR1 as LGHNA and CDR2 as YSLEER. Trimming stripped 0 bases from V and 4 bases from J, with 10 bases between. CDR3 protein: CASSQDRFGNQPQHF. CDR3 DNA: TGCGCCAGCAGCCAAGATCGGTTTGGAAATCAGCCCCAGCATTTT.

The CDR3 sequence: CASSFARQGTETQYF. The CDR3 nucleotides read TGTGCCAGCAGCTTCGCAAGACAGGGAACGGAGACCCAGTACTTC. The V and J genes are TRBV7-9 and TRBJ2-5; 7 nucleotides line up with TRBD1. The CDR3 covers 15 residues. Germline-derived CDR1 and CDR2 are SEHNR and FQNEAQ (reference sequence). V gave up 3 bases and J gave up 5 bases; unmatched junction bases: 9. Variable domain in full (rest from reference TRBV7-9 and TRBJ2-5): DTGVSQNPRHKITKRGQNVTFRCDPISEHNRLYWYRQTLGQGPEFLTYFQNEAQLEKSRLLSDRFSAERPKGSFSTLEIQRTEQGDSAMYLCASSFARQGTETQYFGPGTRLLVL.

This clone was seen repeatedly, ten times or more. The CDR3 DNA follows: TGTGCCAGCAGCGACTACAGGGTGGACCGAGAGACCCAGTACTTC. It yields the protein CASSDYRVDRETQYF. The chain carries TRBV7-9 and TRBJ2-5; tentatively, D is TRBD1 (6 bases). Trimming took off 5 bases at V and 4 bases at J, with 17 bases between the two ends. Germline V gives CDR1 SEHNR, CDR2 FQNEAQ (reference sequence). The CDR3 sequence is 15 residues long.

The rearrangement joins TRBV4-3 to TRBJ2-3; no definite D call. Trimming removed 1 base at V and 2 bases at J, with 10 bases between. CDR1 and CDR2 from the germline V gene are LGHNA and YSLEER. The CDR3 is made up of 15 amino acids. The CDR3 region has the DNA TGCGCCAGCAGCCAAGGAGAGAGTCCCACAGATACGCAGTATTTT. This codes for CASSQGESPTDTQYF.

As concerns this clone: Just one base apart from a much larger clone, this may be a read error. The same CDR3 also results from other DNA sequences found in this sample. The chain carries TRBV4-1 and TRBJ1-5, with unresolved D. Per germline, CDR1 MGHRA and CDR2 YSYEKL. V was trimmed by 0 bases and J by 1 base, leaving 7 bases between them. The CDR3 is made up of 15 amino acids. The CDR3 sequence is CASSQDMGSNQPQHF. As DNA, the CDR3 is TGCGCCAGCAGCCAAGACATGGGGAGCAATCAGCCCCAGCATTTT.

The V gene is TRBV11-2, the J gene TRBJ2-5, with 7 positions matching TRBD2. The CDR3 spans 15 residues. Germline CDR1 and CDR2: SGHAT and FQNNGV. Unmatched junction bases numbered 8, after V lost 2 bases and J lost 5 bases. Here the CDR3 DNA reads TGTGCCAGCAGCTTACGGGGGGTAGGGTGGGAGACCCAGTACTTC. Protein: CASSLRGVGWETQYF. The full variable domain, completed using reference TRBV11-2 and TRBJ2-5, is EAGVAQSPRYKIIEKRQSVAFWCNPISGHATLYWYQQILGQGPKLLIQFQNNGVVDDSQLPKDRFSAERLKGVDSTLKIQPAKLEDSAVYLCASSLRGVGWETQYFGPGTRLLVL.

With respect to this clone: A far larger clone is just one base off, so this is likely a read error. CDR3 bases: TGTGCCAGCAGCTTGGACTCCTACAATAAGCAGTTCTTC. Translating gives CASSLDSYNKQFF. V and J are TRBV11-2 and TRBJ2-1; possible D gene TRBD2, 5 bases. Germline V gene lookup returns CDR1 SGHAT and CDR2 FQNNGV. This CDR3 comprises 13 residues. Based on the CDR3 plus reference TRBV11-2 and TRBJ2-1, the full variable domain is EAGVAQSPRYKIIEKRQSVAFWCNPISGHATLYWYQQILGQGPKLLIQFQNNGVVDDSQLPKDRFSAERLKGVDSTLKIQPAKLEDSAVYLCASSLDSYNKQFFGPGTRLTVL.

The chain has TRBV13 and TRBJ2-7, with 11 bases that match TRBD1. Germline V gene lookup returns CDR1 PRHDT and CDR2 FYEKMQ (reference sequence). There are 13 residues in the CDR3. J lost 6 bases, V lost 6 bases, and 4 bases had no gene match. The CDR3 DNA sequence: TGTGCCAGCAGGACCGGGACAGGGGGCGAGCAGTACTTC. Translation: CASRTGTGGEQYF.

The chain uses TRBV6-1 and TRBJ1-1; no clear D. The CDR3 length is 15 residues. V was trimmed by 0 bases and J by 4 bases, leaving 12 bases between them. Germline CDR1 reads MNHNS; CDR2 reads SASEGT. The CDR3 loop reads CASSEAKAGSTEAFF. The CDR3 coding sequence is TGTGCCAGCAGTGAAGCGAAGGCGGGGTCCACTGAAGCTTTCTTT.

This clone was counted between two and nine times. This sequence joins TRBV11-1 and TRBJ1-3, with TRBD1 matching over 7 bases. CDR1 is SGHAT and CDR2 is FQDESV in the germline V gene (reference sequence). The CDR3 covers 15 residues. The trim removed 5 bases at V and 0 bases at J, leaving 4 bases unmatched. CDR3 DNA sequence: TGTGCCAGCAGCCCCGGGACAGACTCTGGAAACACCATATATTTT. This sequence encodes CASSPGTDSGNTIYF.

The chain carries TRBV6-1 and TRBJ2-7, with D tentatively TRBD2 (5 bases). The CDR3 totals 14 residues. Germline-derived CDR1 and CDR2 are MNHNS and SASEGT. The V and J ends lost 0 bases and 3 bases respectively, with 9 bases between them. CDR3 sequence: CASSEARAYYEQYF. Here the CDR3 DNA reads TGTGCCAGCAGTGAAGCGCGGGCCTACTACGAGCAGTACTTC.

The chain carries TRBV10-1 and TRBJ1-4; possible D gene TRBD1, 5 bases. Germline-derived CDR1 and CDR2 are WNHNN and SYGVQD (reference sequence). The CDR3 is 13 residues long. With 3 bases removed from V and 7 bases from J, the gap between germline ends came to 9 bases. The CDR3 DNA reads as TGCGCCAGCAGTGATAGGACACTTGAAAAACTGTTTTTT. Its protein is CASSDRTLEKLFF.

The J gene is TRBJ2-2, the V gene TRBV15; a weak D match, TRBD1 (5 bases). Germline V gives CDR1 LNHNV, CDR2 YYDKDF (reference sequence). Deletions cut 3 bases from V and 7 bases from J, with 15 bases between. The length of the CDR3 is 15 residues. In DNA form, the CDR3 reads TGTGCCACCAGCAGGAGGACAACGATGGACGGGGAGCTGTTTTTT. Translation: CATSRRTTMDGELFF.

This clone was detected a few times. The chain has TRBV29-1 and TRBJ2-1; D remains unclear. Trimming cost V 5 bases and J 0 bases, with 8 bases left between them. The CDR3 spans 13 residues. Germline loops: CDR1 SQVTM, CDR2 ANQGSEA. The CDR3 nucleotides read TGCAGCGTTATCGGTGTCTCCTACAATGAGCAGTTCTTC. Amino acid sequence: CSVIGVSYNEQFF.

This clone was seen only a few times. CDR3 nucleotides: TGCAGTGCTAGATACAGTGGCTACACCTTC. It translates to CSARYSGYTF. The V and J genes are TRBV20-1 and TRBJ1-2; D uncertain. Trimming stripped 2 bases from V and 7 bases from J, with 5 bases between. The germline gives CDR1 DFQATT, CDR2 SNEGSKA (reference sequence). The CDR3 is 10 amino acids.

J is TRBJ2-1 and V is TRBV5-4; 14 bases agree with TRBD2. The V and J ends lost 3 bases and 5 bases, in that order; junction bases with no gene match: 7. Germline V gene data show CDR1 as SGHNT and CDR2 as YYREEE (reference sequence). The CDR3 runs 17 residues. CDR3 protein: CASSSGTSGRKNNEQFF. The CDR3 DNA reads TGTGCCAGCAGCTCCGGGACTAGCGGGAGAAAGAACAATGAGCAGTTCTTC.

Comments on this clone: This may arise from a read error, as a much more abundant clone is one base away. The CDR3: CASSRDYEQYF. In nucleotides, the CDR3 is TGTGCCAGCAGCAGGGACTACGAGCAGTACTTC. This chain uses TRBV9 with TRBJ2-7, with D uncertain. Per the germline V gene, CDR1 is SGDLS and CDR2 is YYNGEE. The CDR3 has 11 amino acids. V was trimmed by 4 bases and J by 3 bases, leaving 5 bases between them.

The chain couples TRBV21-1 to TRBJ2-3; the tabulated D call, TRBD2, remains unverified against the DNA. TRBV21-1 is classified as a pseudogene. CDR3 length: 18 amino acids. The CDR3 bases are TGTGCCAGCAGCATCATCGGGCTAGCGGGGTCTAGCACAGATACGCAGTATTTT. Protein: CASSIIGLAGSSTDTQYF.

The rearrangement links TRBV5-8 to TRBJ2-2, with 13 nucleotides matching TRBD2. CDR3 length: 20 residues. The germline V gene encodes CDR1 SGHTS and CDR2 YDEGEE. V was clipped by 3 bases and J by 1 base; unmatched bases: 12. The CDR3 protein is CASSSKLLLAGGENTGELFF. In nucleotides, the CDR3 is TGTGCCAGCAGCTCCAAACTACTACTAGCGGGAGGGGAGAACACCGGGGAGCTGTTTTTT.